The text below deals with one T cell receptor (beta chain). The record originates from a study of technical replicates of blood from several donors. TCRdb's copy holds only in-frame clones and misses some; the assay was immunoSEQ multiplex PCR. This table holds more than 70,000 clones, 90% to 95% found once. J lost 8 bases, V lost 8 bases, and 15 bases had no gene match. Germline V lookup: CDR1 SNHLY, CDR2 FYNNEI. The CDR3 runs 15 residues. The V and J genes are TRBV2 and TRBJ1-2; 9 nucleotides align to TRBD1. Sequencing was carried out using T cells isolated from PBMCs. The TCR was taken from a human donor in good health. The CDR3 loop is CASGRLTGTGRGYTF. In DNA, the CDR3 is TGTGCCAGCGGCCGGTTGACAGGGACAGGGAGAGGCTACACCTTC.